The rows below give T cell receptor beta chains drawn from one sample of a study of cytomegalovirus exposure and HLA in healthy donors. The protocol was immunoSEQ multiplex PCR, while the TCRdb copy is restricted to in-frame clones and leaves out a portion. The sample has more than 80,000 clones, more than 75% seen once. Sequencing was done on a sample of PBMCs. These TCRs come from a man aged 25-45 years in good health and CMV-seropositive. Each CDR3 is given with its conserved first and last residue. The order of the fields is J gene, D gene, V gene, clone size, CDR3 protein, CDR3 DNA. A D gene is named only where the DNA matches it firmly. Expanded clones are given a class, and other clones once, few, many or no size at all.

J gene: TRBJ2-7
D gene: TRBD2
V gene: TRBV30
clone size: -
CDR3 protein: CAWSTPLLAGGIPYEQYF
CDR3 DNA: TGTGCCTGGAGTACACCCCTACTAGCGGGAGGAATTCCCTACGAGCAGTACTTC

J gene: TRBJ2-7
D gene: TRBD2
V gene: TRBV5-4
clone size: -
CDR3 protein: CASSLSSGVYEQYF
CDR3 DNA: TGTGCCAGCAGCTTATCTAGCGGGGTCTACGAGCAGTACTTC

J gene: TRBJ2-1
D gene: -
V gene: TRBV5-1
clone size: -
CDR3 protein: CASSLGQAADEQFF
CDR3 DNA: TGCGCCAGCAGCTTGGGCCAAGCCGCGGATGAGCAGTTCTTC

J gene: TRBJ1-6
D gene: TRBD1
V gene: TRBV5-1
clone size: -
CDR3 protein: CASSPRDSDKALHF
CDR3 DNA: TGCGCCAGCAGCCCCCGGGACAGTGATAAAGCCCTCCACTTT

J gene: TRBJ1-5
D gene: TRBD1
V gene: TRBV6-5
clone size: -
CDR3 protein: CASRRQGAGQPQHF
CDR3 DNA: TGTGCCAGCAGACGGCAGGGGGCCGGTCAGCCCCAGCATTTT

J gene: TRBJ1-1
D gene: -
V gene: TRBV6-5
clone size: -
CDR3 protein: CASSPRSTGNTEAFF
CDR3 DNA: TGTGCCAGCAGTCCAAGATCTACAGGAAACACTGAAGCTTTCTTT

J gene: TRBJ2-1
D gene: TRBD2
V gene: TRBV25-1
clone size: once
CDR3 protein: CASQTSGSVNEQFF
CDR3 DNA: TGTGCCAGTCAGACTAGCGGGAGTGTCAATGAGCAGTTCTTC

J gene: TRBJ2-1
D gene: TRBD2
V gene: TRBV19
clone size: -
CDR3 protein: CASTKILTSRNEQFF
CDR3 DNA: TGTGCCAGTACTAAAATTTTGACTAGCCGGAATGAGCAGTTCTTC

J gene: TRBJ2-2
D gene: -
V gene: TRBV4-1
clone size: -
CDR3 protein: CASSPYRSNTGELFF
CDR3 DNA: TGCGCCAGCAGCCCCTACAGATCCAACACCGGGGAGCTGTTTTTT

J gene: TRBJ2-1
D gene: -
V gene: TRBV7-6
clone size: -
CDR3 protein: CASSFADYNEQFF
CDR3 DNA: TGTGCCAGCAGCTTTGCGGATTACAATGAGCAGTTCTTC

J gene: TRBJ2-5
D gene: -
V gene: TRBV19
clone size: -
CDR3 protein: CASSTSQETQYF
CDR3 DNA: TGTGCCAGTAGTACCAGCCAAGAGACCCAGTACTTC

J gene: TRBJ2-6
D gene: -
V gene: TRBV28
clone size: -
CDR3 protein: CASSFSSGANVLTF
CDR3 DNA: TGTGCCAGCAGTTTTAGCTCTGGGGCCAACGTCCTGACTTTC